These T cell receptor beta chains were read from a single sample in a study of T cell responses to AZD1222 COVID-19 vaccine. This table comes from immunoSEQ multiplex PCR, and its TCRdb copy is limited to in-frame clones, with some not included. Counted here are approximately 100,000 clones, around 93% occurring once; the ten biggest clones make up around 8%. Sequenced material: peripheral blood, taken on day 0 of AZD1222 vaccination. The receptors come from an adult in good health. Both conserved end residues are part of each CDR3. Fields, in order: clone size, J gene, V gene, D gene, CDR3 protein, CDR3 DNA. D genes are given only for firm matches. Some rows have no size entry. The others give once, few or many, or a class for an expanded clone.

>-|TRBJ1-3|TRBV6-5|-
CASSYQSGMGNTIYF
TGTGCCAGCAGTTACCAATCAGGGATGGGAAACACCATATATTTT
>-|TRBJ1-1|TRBV6-5|TRBD1
CAIRQGASTEAFF
TGTGCCATCCGACAGGGGGCGTCCACTGAAGCTTTCTTT
>-|TRBJ2-1|TRBV5-6|-
CASSLRSQAYNEQFF
TGTGCCAGCAGCTTGCGGTCACAGGCATACAATGAGCAGTTCTTC
>-|TRBJ1-2|TRBV5-4|-
CASSFPERGYGYTF
TGTGCCAGCAGCTTCCCCGAGAGGGGCTATGGCTACACCTTC
>-|TRBJ1-5|TRBV27|-
CASSPQGRVRAQHF
TGTGCCAGCAGTCCCCAGGGGCGAGTTAGGGCCCAGCATTTT
>-|TRBJ2-3|TRBV5-6|TRBD1
CASSLPGQRDTDTQYF
TGTGCCAGCAGCTTACCGGGACAGAGGGACACAGATACGCAGTATTTT
>-|TRBJ2-7|TRBV9|-
CASSVEASSPYEQYF
TGTGCCAGCAGCGTAGAGGCTAGCTCCCCTTACGAGCAGTACTTC
>-|TRBJ2-7|TRBV6-2/TRBV6-3|-
CASSYQPRQASYEQYF
TGTGCCAGCAGTTACCAACCTCGACAGGCCTCCTACGAGCAGTACTTC
>-|TRBJ1-6|TRBV18|-
CASSPLRGSSYNSPLHF
TGTGCCAGCTCACCACTTCGGGGGAGCTCCTATAATTCACCCCTCCACTTT
>-|TRBJ1-1|TRBV6-5|-
CASRPTGRTEAFF
TGTGCCAGCAGACCTACAGGGAGAACTGAAGCTTTCTTT
>-|TRBJ2-2|TRBV27|-
CASRPGAGYTGELFF
TGTGCCAGCAGGCCGGGGGCCGGGTACACCGGGGAGCTGTTTTTT
>-|TRBJ1-6|TRBV5-1|-
CASSPNYSPLHF
TGCGCCAGCAGCCCGAATTATTCACCCCTCCACTTT
>-|TRBJ1-2|TRBV20-1|-
CSASTQDYGYTF
TGCAGTGCTAGTACACAGGACTATGGCTACACCTTC
>-|TRBJ1-1|TRBV7-3|-
CASSLFAGAEAFF
TGTGCCAGCAGCTTGTTCGCAGGGGCTGAAGCTTTCTTT
>-|TRBJ1-5|TRBV20-1|-
CSASGELDQPQHF
TGCAGTGCTAGTGGTGAACTCGATCAGCCCCAGCATTTT
>once|TRBJ1-1|TRBV5-1|-
CASSFNSNTEAFF
TGCGCCAGCAGCTTCAATAGTAACACTGAAGCTTTCTTT
>-|TRBJ2-3|TRBV7-2|-
CASSRQNTDTQYF
TGTGCCAGCAGCCGACAGAACACAGATACGCAGTATTTT
>-|TRBJ1-2|TRBV12-3/TRBV12-4|-
CASRREGVRGYTF
TGTGCCAGCAGGAGGGAGGGGGTGAGGGGCTACACCTTC
>-|TRBJ1-2|TRBV27|-
CASSPSRLRGGYTF
TGTGCCAGCAGTCCTTCTAGGCTTCGGGGAGGCTACACCTTC
>-|TRBJ2-3|TRBV11-2|-
CASSFHRRRRGAVTDTQYF
TGTGCCAGCAGCTTCCATAGGCGGCGAAGGGGGGCGGTCACAGATACGCAGTATTTT
>-|TRBJ2-3|TRBV10-3|TRBD2
CATGTSGRTDTQYF
TGTGCCACCGGGACTAGCGGGCGAACAGATACGCAGTATTTT
>-|TRBJ2-5|TRBV5-1|TRBD2
CASSLILAGWETQYF
TGCGCCAGCAGCTTGATACTAGCGGGATGGGAGACCCAGTACTTC
>once|TRBJ1-2|TRBV2|TRBD1
CASSDQGASYGYTF
TGTGCCAGCAGTGATCAGGGGGCAAGCTATGGCTACACCTTC
>-|TRBJ1-5|TRBV2|-
CASSEEGGWTNQPQHF
TGTGCCAGCAGTGAAGAGGGGGGGTGGACCAATCAGCCCCAGCATTTT
>-|TRBJ2-3|TRBV9|TRBD1
CASSVGVGDRVADTQYF
TGTGCCAGCAGCGTAGGGGTCGGGGACAGGGTAGCAGATACGCAGTATTTT
>-|TRBJ1-5|TRBV2|-
CASRDQGLRYQPQHF
TGTGCCAGCAGAGATCAGGGGCTTAGGTATCAGCCCCAGCATTTT
>-|TRBJ2-7|TRBV9|-
CASSPHRSSYEQYF
TGTGCCAGCAGCCCCCATCGGAGCTCCTACGAGCAGTACTTC
>-|TRBJ1-1|TRBV4-1|TRBD1
CASSRKGQGKYTEAFF
TGCGCCAGCAGCCGAAAGGGACAGGGAAAATACACTGAAGCTTTCTTT
>-|TRBJ2-7|TRBV21-1|-
CASSGPGQGESEQYF
TGTGCCAGCAGCGGTCCGGGACAGGGTGAATCCGAGCAGTACTTC
>once|TRBJ1-2|TRBV6-5|TRBD1
CASTHSTGGNYGYTF
TGTGCCAGCACCCACTCCACAGGGGGGAACTATGGCTACACCTTC
>-|TRBJ2-3|TRBV9|TRBD2
CASSVLVAGGSTDTQYF
TGTGCCAGCAGCGTATTGGTAGCGGGGGGGAGCACAGATACGCAGTATTTT
>-|TRBJ2-2|TRBV9|TRBD1
CASRRQGLDTGELFF
TGTGCCAGCAGACGACAGGGATTGGACACCGGGGAGCTGTTTTTT
>-|TRBJ1-2|TRBV5-6|-
CASRPRQAGYTF
TGTGCCAGCAGGCCACGACAGGCGGGCTACACCTTC
>-|TRBJ1-2|TRBV11-1|TRBD1
CASSSGTGLEYGYTF
TGTGCCAGCAGCTCCGGGACAGGGTTGGAATATGGCTACACCTTC
>-|TRBJ1-1|TRBV9|-
CASSQTQGNTEAFF
TGTGCCAGCAGCCAGACACAGGGGAACACTGAAGCTTTCTTT
>-|TRBJ1-6|TRBV4-3|-
CASSQGTGYSNSPLHF
TGCGCCAGCAGCCAAGGCACAGGGTATAGTAATTCACCCCTCCACTTT
>few|TRBJ1-1|TRBV27|-
CASSSPLGGGGTEAFF
TGTGCCAGCAGTTCACCCCTTGGGGGGGGTGGAACTGAAGCTTTCTTT
>-|TRBJ1-1|TRBV27|-
CASSFTPNTEAFF
TGTGCCAGCAGTTTTACACCGAACACTGAAGCTTTCTTT
>-|TRBJ1-1|TRBV11-2|-
CASSFQGGTEAFF
TGTGCCAGCAGCTTCCAGGGAGGCACTGAAGCTTTCTTT
>-|TRBJ1-5|TRBV27|-
CASSKSNQPQHF
TGTGCCAGCAGTAAGAGCAATCAGCCCCAGCATTTT
>-|TRBJ1-4|TRBV7-9|-
CASSLTGTAILNEKLFF
TGTGCCAGCAGCTTGACCGGGACCGCTATTTTAAATGAAAAACTGTTTTTT
>-|TRBJ1-1|TRBV7-9|-
CASSASADTEAFF
TGTGCCAGCAGCGCGTCCGCGGACACTGAAGCTTTCTTT
>-|TRBJ1-2|TRBV20-1|-
CSASLGYTF
TGCAGTGCTAGTCTTGGCTACACCTTC
>-|TRBJ2-7|TRBV9|-
CASRGPTYEQYF
TGTGCCAGCAGGGGCCCCACCTACGAGCAGTACTTC
>-|TRBJ2-1|TRBV24-1|TRBD2
CATSDGLAGVENEQFF
TGTGCCACCAGTGATGGACTAGCGGGAGTGGAAAATGAGCAGTTCTTC
>-|TRBJ2-7|TRBV7-9|-
CASSEQGLYSYEQYF
TGTGCCAGCAGCGAACAGGGCCTATACTCCTACGAGCAGTACTTC
>-|TRBJ1-4|TRBV7-2|-
CASSLRGGTEEKLFF
TGTGCCAGCAGCTTGAGGGGGGGGACGGAAGAAAAACTGTTTTTT
>-|TRBJ2-7|TRBV20-1|-
CSARRSREQYF
TGCAGTGCTCGCCGAAGCCGCGAGCAGTACTTC
>-|TRBJ1-2|TRBV6-5|-
CASRREGYGYTF
TGTGCCAGTCGAAGGGAAGGGTATGGCTACACCTTC